A selection of T cell receptor beta chains follows, all from one sample in a study of human T cells and chemical hapten exposure. From the RACE reads, TCRdb called clonotypes with MiXCR, one entry per CDR3 protein. Found here are 350,000 to 450,000 distinct CDR3 sequences, approximately 5.1% of them singletons; the top ten hold just over 2.5%. The input for sequencing was whole blood, taken in connection with sensitization to the hapten diphenylcyclopropenone (DPC). These receptors were obtained from a woman in her forties or fifties with alopecia areata. Some clones in this sample may be carry-over from other donors' samples. Both conserved end residues are part of each CDR3. A D gene is named only where the DNA matches it firmly. Expanded clones get a size class; other rows say once, few or many, or leave the size out.

>.|.|TRBV12-3/TRBV12-4|TRBJ2-3
CASSLWDTSSTDTQYF
TGTGCCAGCAGTTTATGGGACACCTCTAGCACAGATACGCAGTATTTT
>many|.|TRBV3-1|TRBJ2-5
CASNARATAGGPSLETQYF
TGTGCCAGCAACGCAAGAGCCACCGCCGGAGGGCCTTCTCTGGAGACCCAGTACTTC
>.|.|TRBV10-2|TRBJ1-5
CASSEAESYQPQHF
TGCGCCAGCAGTGAGGCCGAGTCCTATCAGCCCCAGCATTTT
>few|TRBD1|TRBV5-1|TRBJ2-3
CASSPAGTGDTQYF
TGCGCCAGCAGCCCGGCGGGGACAGGGGATACGCAGTATTTT
>few|.|TRBV7-2|TRBJ2-3
CASSETRSTDTQYF
TGTGCCAGCAGCGAAACTCGGAGCACAGATACGCAGTATTTT
>many|TRBD1|TRBV7-9|TRBJ1-2
CASSLAGTGSDYGYTF
TGTGCCAGCAGCTTAGCTGGGACAGGGTCCGACTATGGCTACACCTTC
>many|.|TRBV9|TRBJ1-2
CASSVVSARGYTF
TGTGCCAGCAGCGTCGTTTCAGCGAGGGGATACACCTTC
>many|TRBD2|TRBV27|TRBJ2-3
CASSWLAATDTQYF
TGTGCCAGCTCGTGGCTAGCGGCAACAGATACGCAGTATTTT
>.|TRBD2|TRBV30|TRBJ2-2
CAWSPRTSGRLNTGELFF
TGTGCCTGGAGTCCGAGGACTAGCGGGAGACTGAACACCGGGGAGCTGTTTTTT
>few|.|TRBV20-1|TRBJ2-7
CSARDSKASYEQYF
TGCAGTGCTAGAGATAGTAAGGCTTCCTACGAGCAGTACTTC
>.|.|TRBV7-9|TRBJ1-2
CASSLVGGNYGYTF
TGTGCCAGCAGCTTAGTGGGCGGAAACTATGGCTACACCTTC
>.|.|TRBV9|TRBJ2-3
CASSLHLEMTDTQYF
TGTGCCAGCAGCCTACATCTTGAAATGACAGATACGCAGTATTTT
>many|.|TRBV6-5|TRBJ2-7
CASTEGYEQYF
TGTGCCAGCACCGAAGGCTACGAGCAGTACTTC
>.|.|TRBV20-1|TRBJ2-1
CSASLGGAVEYNEQFF
TGCAGTGCTAGTTTAGGGGGTGCGGTTGAATACAATGAGCAGTTCTTC
>.|TRBD1|TRBV29-1|TRBJ2-1
CSVDRDRAENEQFF
TGCAGCGTTGACCGGGACAGGGCAGAGAATGAGCAGTTCTTC
>few|.|TRBV6-1|TRBJ1-3
CASSEEGGAGNTIYF
TGTGCCAGCAGTGAAGAGGGGGGCGCTGGAAACACCATATATTTT
>many|TRBD1|TRBV5-6|TRBJ2-3
CASSLRQGIADTQYF
TGTGCCAGCAGCTTGAGACAGGGTATAGCAGATACGCAGTATTTT
>many|TRBD2|TRBV10-3|TRBJ2-2
CAIKGSGRAATGELFF
TGTGCCATCAAAGGCAGCGGGAGGGCCGCCACCGGGGAGCTGTTTTTT
>.|TRBD1|TRBV19|TRBJ2-7
CASSHTGTGPPEQYF
TGTGCCAGTAGTCATACCGGGACAGGACCTCCCGAGCAGTACTTC
>many|TRBD1|TRBV7-9|TRBJ2-3
CASSKGSTGTGTTDTQYF
TGTGCCAGCAGCAAGGGGTCGACCGGGACAGGGACCACAGATACGCAGTATTTT
>many|.|TRBV28|TRBJ2-2
CASSLKASLTGELFF
TGTGCCAGCAGTTTAAAGGCGAGTCTAACCGGGGAGCTGTTTTTT
>few|.|TRBV25-1|TRBJ1-2
CASSEIGTYYGYTF
TGTGCCAGCAGTGAGATCGGGACCTACTATGGCTACACCTTC
>many|.|TRBV7-2|TRBJ2-2
CASSLDPSKTATGELFF
TGTGCCAGCAGCTTAGACCCCTCGAAAACAGCCACCGGGGAGCTGTTTTTT
>many|.|TRBV12-5|TRBJ1-4
CASGLTSTNEKLFF
TGTGCTAGTGGTTTGACCTCAACTAATGAAAAACTGTTTTTT
>.|.|TRBV30|TRBJ1-1
CAWSLPKGWAFF
TGTGCCTGGAGTCTCCCCAAGGGATGGGCTTTCTTT
>few|.|TRBV4-3|TRBJ2-2
CASSQDLVAENTGELFF
TGCGCCAGCAGCCAAGATCTGGTAGCGGAGAACACCGGGGAGCTGTTTTTT
>few|.|TRBV10-2|TRBJ2-7
CASSAGTGEQYF
TGCGCCAGCAGCGCCGGGACGGGTGAGCAGTACTTC
>many|TRBD2|TRBV3-1|TRBJ2-3
CASSPYTSGFTDTQYF
TGTGCCAGCAGTCCCTACACTAGCGGGTTCACAGATACGCAGTATTTT
>many|TRBD2|TRBV6-2/TRBV6-3|TRBJ2-1
CASRSSGRHEQFF
TGTGCCAGCAGATCCTCCGGGAGGCATGAGCAGTTCTTC
>.|.|TRBV27|TRBJ1-5
CASSLTPGGNQPQHF
TGTGCCAGCAGCCTAACTCCAGGGGGCAATCAGCCCCAGCATTTT
>few|.|TRBV16|TRBJ2-3
CASSDTPGPQGTQYF
TGTGCCAGCAGCGATACGCCGGGCCCCCAGGGCACGCAGTATTTT
>.|TRBD2|TRBV2|TRBJ2-1
CASSPTSGRPYNEQFF
TGTGCCAGCAGCCCAACTAGCGGGCGGCCCTACAATGAGCAGTTCTTC
>many|.|TRBV5-8|TRBJ2-7
CASSFPRGEQYF
TGTGCCAGCAGCTTCCCCAGGGGAGAGCAGTACTTC
>.|TRBD1|TRBV5-1|TRBJ2-3
CASSNDRGVKDTQYF
TGCGCCAGCAGCAATGACAGGGGAGTTAAAGATACGCAGTATTTT
>many|TRBD2|TRBV7-2|TRBJ2-7
CASSFFGTSGRNEQYF
TGTGCCAGCAGCTTTTTCGGGACTAGCGGAAGGAACGAGCAGTACTTC
>.|.|TRBV19|TRBJ1-1
CASSISQGAGEPEAFF
TGTGCCAGTAGTATCTCCCAGGGAGCGGGAGAGCCTGAAGCTTTCTTT
>few|.|TRBV10-3|TRBJ1-1
CAISAGVGTEAFF
TGTGCCATCAGTGCAGGGGTAGGGACTGAAGCTTTCTTT